The clone carrying this T cell receptor beta chain was seen a few times. The sample is drawn from a study of shared clonotypes between healthy human individuals. Sequenced by immunoSEQ multiplex PCR; TCRdb stores in-frame clones only, minus some. The sample consists of approximately 530,000 clones, approximately 95% of them appearing once. The germline V gene has CDR1 SGHTA and CDR2 FQGTGA. The CDR3 spans 13 residues. V shed 5 bases and J shed 10 bases, with 18 bases lying between them. Sequenced: naive CD4+ T cells sorted from blood. Subset: CD45RA+ positively selected. The rearrangement uses TRBV7-3 and TRBJ2-7; perhaps D is TRBD1 or TRBD2 (5 bases each). The TCR sequence derives from a woman in her 30s in good health. The CDR3 protein is CASSQIHPGPQYF. The DNA for the CDR3 is TGTGCCAGCAGCCAAATACATCCGGGACCTCAGTACTTC.